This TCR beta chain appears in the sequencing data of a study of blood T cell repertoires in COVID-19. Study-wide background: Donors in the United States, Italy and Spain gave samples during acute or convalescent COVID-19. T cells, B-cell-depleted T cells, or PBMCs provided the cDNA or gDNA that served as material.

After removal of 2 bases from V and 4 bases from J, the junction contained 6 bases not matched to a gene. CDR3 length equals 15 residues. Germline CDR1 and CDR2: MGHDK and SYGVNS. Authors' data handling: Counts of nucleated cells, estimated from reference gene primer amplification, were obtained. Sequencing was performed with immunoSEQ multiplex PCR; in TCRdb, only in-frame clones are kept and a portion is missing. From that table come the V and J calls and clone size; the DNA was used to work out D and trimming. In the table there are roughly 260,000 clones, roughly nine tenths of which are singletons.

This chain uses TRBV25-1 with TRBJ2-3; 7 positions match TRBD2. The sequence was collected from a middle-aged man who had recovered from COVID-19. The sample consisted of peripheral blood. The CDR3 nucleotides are TGTGCCAGCAGTGAAACTCCGGGAGGACCAGATACGCAGTATTTT. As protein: CASSETPGGPDTQYF.